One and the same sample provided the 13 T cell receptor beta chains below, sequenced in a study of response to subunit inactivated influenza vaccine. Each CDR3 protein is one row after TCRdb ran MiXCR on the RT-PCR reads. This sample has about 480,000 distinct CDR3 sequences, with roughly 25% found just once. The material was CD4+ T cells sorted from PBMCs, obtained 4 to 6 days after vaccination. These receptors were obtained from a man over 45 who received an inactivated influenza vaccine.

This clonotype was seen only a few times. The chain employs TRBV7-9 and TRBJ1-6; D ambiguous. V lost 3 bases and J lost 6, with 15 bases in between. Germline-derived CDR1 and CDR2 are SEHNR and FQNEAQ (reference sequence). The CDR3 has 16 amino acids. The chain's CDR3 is CASSFQAVLGNSPLHF. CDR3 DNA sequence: TGTGCCAGCAGCTTTCAGGCGGTCTTGGGTAATTCACCCCTCCACTTT.

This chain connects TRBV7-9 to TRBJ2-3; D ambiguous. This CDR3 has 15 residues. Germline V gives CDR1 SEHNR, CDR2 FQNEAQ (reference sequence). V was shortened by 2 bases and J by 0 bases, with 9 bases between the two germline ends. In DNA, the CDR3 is TGTGCCAGCAGCTTAATCGGAACTAGCACAGATACGCAGTATTTT. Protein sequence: CASSLIGTSTDTQYF.

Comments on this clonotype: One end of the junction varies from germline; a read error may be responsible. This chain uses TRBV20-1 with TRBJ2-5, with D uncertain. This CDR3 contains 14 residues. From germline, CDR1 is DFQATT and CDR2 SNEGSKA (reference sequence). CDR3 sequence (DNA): TGCAGTGCTCGAGATTTTTTCCCAAAAGAGACCCAGTACTTC. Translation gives CSARDFFPKETQYF.

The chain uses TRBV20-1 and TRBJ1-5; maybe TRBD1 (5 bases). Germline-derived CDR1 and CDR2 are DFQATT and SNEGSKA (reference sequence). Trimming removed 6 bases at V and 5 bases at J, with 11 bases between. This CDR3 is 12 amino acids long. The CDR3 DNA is TGCAGTGCCCTAGGAGGGGATCAGCCCCAGCATTTT. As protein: CSALGGDQPQHF.

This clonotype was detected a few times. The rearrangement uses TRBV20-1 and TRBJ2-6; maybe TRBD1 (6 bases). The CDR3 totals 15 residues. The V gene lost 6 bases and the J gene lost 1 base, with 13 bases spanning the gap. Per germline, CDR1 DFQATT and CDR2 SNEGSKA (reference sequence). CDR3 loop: CSATTGLSGANVLTF. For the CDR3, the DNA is TGCAGTGCGACTACAGGGCTTTCTGGGGCCAACGTCCTGACTTTC.

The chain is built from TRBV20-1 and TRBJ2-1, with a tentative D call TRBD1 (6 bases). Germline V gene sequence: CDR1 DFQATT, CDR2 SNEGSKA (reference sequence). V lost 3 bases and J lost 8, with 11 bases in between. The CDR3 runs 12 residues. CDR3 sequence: CSASGQGYEQFF. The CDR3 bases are TGCAGTGCTAGTGGGCAGGGGTATGAGCAGTTCTTC.

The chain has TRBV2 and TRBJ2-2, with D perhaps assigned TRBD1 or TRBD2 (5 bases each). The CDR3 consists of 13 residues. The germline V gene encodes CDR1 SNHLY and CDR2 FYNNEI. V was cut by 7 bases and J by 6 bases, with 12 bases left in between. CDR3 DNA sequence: TGTGCCAGCAAGGTGGGGGACCCCGGGGAGCTGTTTTTT. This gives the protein CASKVGDPGELFF.

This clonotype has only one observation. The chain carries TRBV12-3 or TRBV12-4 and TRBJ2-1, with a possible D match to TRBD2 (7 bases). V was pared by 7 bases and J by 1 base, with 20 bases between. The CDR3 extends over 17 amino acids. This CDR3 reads CASTNAWGGLSYNEQFF. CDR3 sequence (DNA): TGTGCCAGCACCAATGCGTGGGGGGGCCTATCCTACAATGAGCAGTTCTTC.

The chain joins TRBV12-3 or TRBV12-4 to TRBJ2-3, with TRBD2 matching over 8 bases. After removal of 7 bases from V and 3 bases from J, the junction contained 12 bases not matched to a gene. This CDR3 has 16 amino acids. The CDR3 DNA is TGTGCCAGCAAAAAACTCTGGGGCGGGAGGACAGATACGCAGTATTTT. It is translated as CASKKLWGGRTDTQYF.

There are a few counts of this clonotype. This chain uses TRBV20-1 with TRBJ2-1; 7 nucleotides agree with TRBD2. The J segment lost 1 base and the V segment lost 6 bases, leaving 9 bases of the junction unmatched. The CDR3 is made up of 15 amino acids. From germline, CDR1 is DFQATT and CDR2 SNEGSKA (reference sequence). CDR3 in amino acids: CSASAGTISYNEQFF. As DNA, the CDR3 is TGCAGTGCCTCCGCCGGGACTATTTCCTACAATGAGCAGTTCTTC.

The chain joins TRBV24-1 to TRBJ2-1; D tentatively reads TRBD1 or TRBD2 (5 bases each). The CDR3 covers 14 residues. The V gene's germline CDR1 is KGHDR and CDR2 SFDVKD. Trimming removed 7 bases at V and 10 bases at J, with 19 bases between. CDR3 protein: CATSTPGPQVEQFF. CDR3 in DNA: TGTGCCACCAGCACTCCGGGACCTCAGGTCGAGCAGTTCTTC.

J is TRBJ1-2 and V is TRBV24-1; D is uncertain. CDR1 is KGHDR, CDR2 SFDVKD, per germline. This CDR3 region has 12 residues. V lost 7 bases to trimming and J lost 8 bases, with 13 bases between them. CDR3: CATSDPGRGYTF. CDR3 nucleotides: TGTGCCACCAGCGACCCTGGACGCGGCTACACCTTC.

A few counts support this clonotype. The CDR3 sequence: CASSPGGGRRNEQYF. CDR3 DNA sequence: TGTGCCAGCAGCCCCGGGGGCGGGAGGAGAAACGAGCAGTACTTC. The chain combines TRBV6-1 with TRBJ2-7; the match to TRBD2 covers 8 bases. The ends lost 6 bases at V and 5 bases at J; junction bases unmatched: 12. Germline CDR1 MNHNS, CDR2 SASEGT. CDR3 length: 15 residues.